This is a list of T cell receptor beta chains from one sample in a study of CD8 T cells in ankylosing spondylitis. TCRdb redid the calling of the 5' RACE reads with MiXCR, one entry per CDR3 protein. The data contain around 330,000 distinct CDR3 sequences, roughly 10% of them seen just once; the ten biggest clones take up roughly 9.1%. The sequencing sample was made of blood, either unsorted or a sorted T cell fraction (not recorded which). These receptors came from a female donor with ankylosing spondylitis or in good health (not recorded which). CDR3s include the opening cysteine and the closing phenylalanine or tryptophan. A D gene is named only where the DNA matches it firmly. For some rows the clone size is stated as once, few or many, or as a class when expanded; others skip it.

V gene,D gene,CDR3 length,clone size,J gene,CDR3 DNA,CDR3 protein
TRBV12-3/TRBV12-4,.,14,many,TRBJ2-3,TGTGCCAGCAGCCCCCTTGTAAACTCAGATACGCAGTATTTT,CASSPLVNSDTQYF
TRBV27,TRBD2,14,.,TRBJ2-2,TGTGCCACCTTACTAGCGGGAGGCACCGGGGAGCTGTTTTTT,CATLLAGGTGELFF
TRBV28,TRBD1,18,.,TRBJ2-4,TGTGCCACCACGGACAGGACAGGGGGTGCGAAAGCCAAAAACATTCAGTACTTC,CATTDRTGGAKAKNIQYF
TRBV5-1,TRBD2,16,many,TRBJ2-7,TGCGCCAGCAGCTTGGCCAGCGGTAGCGGGGTCTACGAGCAGTACTTC,CASSLASGSGVYEQYF
TRBV7-9,TRBD2,14,many,TRBJ2-1,TGTGCCAGCAGCTTACCTAGCGGGGGGGCGGTGCAGTTCTTC,CASSLPSGGAVQFF
TRBV20-1,.,14,.,TRBJ1-1,TGCAGTGCTAGAGTTGCCGGTATGAACACTGAAGCTTTCTTT,CSARVAGMNTEAFF
TRBV5-1,.,14,.,TRBJ2-7,TGCGCCAGCAGCTTGCAGGGGTATAATTCCGAGCAGTACTTC,CASSLQGYNSEQYF
TRBV10-2,TRBD2,18,many,TRBJ2-7,TGCGCCAGCAAGGCAGGGAACTACCCTAGCGGGAGCTCCTACGAGCAGTACTTC,CASKAGNYPSGSSYEQYF
TRBV9,TRBD2,16,many,TRBJ2-1,TGTGCCAGCAGCGTAGCTGGCCAGCGGGGTTACAATGAGCAGTTCTTC,CASSVAGQRGYNEQFF
TRBV5-1,TRBD2,16,.,TRBJ2-7,TGCGCCAGCAGCCGCTCGCCTCTAGCGGGAGCCGGTGAGCAGTACTTC,CASSRSPLAGAGEQYF
TRBV5-1,.,14,many,TRBJ2-7,TGCGCCAGCAGCGAAACAGGGAAATCCTACGAGCAGTACTTC,CASSETGKSYEQYF
TRBV5-1,TRBD1,15,many,TRBJ1-1,TGCGCCAGCAGCCCGGAGGGACAGATTAACACTGAAGCTTTCTTT,CASSPEGQINTEAFF
TRBV5-1,TRBD1,14,few,TRBJ2-7,TGCGCCAGCAGCTACTCGGGACAGATTTACGAGCAGTACTTC,CASSYSGQIYEQYF
TRBV5-6,.,13,many,TRBJ1-1,TGTGCCAGCAGCTTTGTTGGGAACACTGAAGCTTTCTTT,CASSFVGNTEAFF
TRBV3-1,.,13,many,TRBJ1-5,TGTGCCAGCAGCTTACGGACCCGTCAGCCCCAGCATTTT,CASSLRTRQPQHF
TRBV24-1,TRBD1,15,few,TRBJ2-7,TGTGCCACCAGTGACCGGGACAGGGGCGCCTACGAGCAGTACTTC,CATSDRDRGAYEQYF
TRBV5-1,TRBD2,18,many,TRBJ2-2,TGCGCCAGCAGCTCCCGGACTAGCGGGAGGCGGACCACCGGGGAGCTGTTTTTT,CASSSRTSGRRTTGELFF
TRBV16,.,15,many,TRBJ2-7,TGTGCCAGCAGCCAGTCGACGGACAGTTCCTACGAGCAGTACTTC,CASSQSTDSSYEQYF
TRBV7-9,.,11,many,TRBJ1-2,TGTGCCGGCGGGGATAACTATGGCTACACCTTC,CAGGDNYGYTF
TRBV5-6,.,15,few,TRBJ2-5,TGTGCCAGCAGCTTTGGACCGTCGCTCCAAGAGACCCAGTACTTC,CASSFGPSLQETQYF
TRBV5-1,.,16,many,TRBJ2-3,TGCGCCAGCAGCTTGGTTGGTCTCCCTAGCACAGATACGCAGTATTTT,CASSLVGLPSTDTQYF
TRBV20-1,TRBD1,13,few,TRBJ2-7,TGCAGTGCAGGCCCCGCGACAGGGGTCGAGCAGTACTTC,CSAGPATGVEQYF
TRBV29-1,.,13,many,TRBJ1-1,TGCAGCGTTGAGGTAGGGGTGAACACTGAAGCTTTCTTT,CSVEVGVNTEAFF
TRBV12-3/TRBV12-4,.,14,many,TRBJ1-1,TGTGCCAGCAGTCCCGGGCGTAGCAGCACTGAAGCTTTCTTT,CASSPGRSSTEAFF
TRBV5-1,.,15,many,TRBJ1-5,TGCGCCAGCAGCTTCGGTCTCGAGGGCAATCAGCCCCAGCATTTT,CASSFGLEGNQPQHF
TRBV29-1,.,14,few,TRBJ2-1,TGCAGCGTTGGTCAGGGAAGCTCCTACAATGAGCAGTTCTTC,CSVGQGSSYNEQFF
TRBV20-1,.,14,many,TRBJ1-5,TGCAGTGCTAGCTGGACAGACAATGATCAGCCCCAGCATTTT,CSASWTDNDQPQHF
TRBV6-2/TRBV6-3,.,16,many,TRBJ2-2,TGTGCCAGCAGTTACTCGTCGGACATAAACACCGGGGAGCTGTTTTTT,CASSYSSDINTGELFF
TRBV20-1,TRBD2,16,many,TRBJ2-2,TGCAGTGCTAGACCGACGACTAGCGGCCGGACCGGGGAGCTGTTTTTT,CSARPTTSGRTGELFF
TRBV20-1,.,11,many,TRBJ2-1,TGCAGTGTGCCCCGGGGGAATGAGCAGTTCTTC,CSVPRGNEQFF
TRBV5-1,TRBD1,15,.,TRBJ1-3,TGCGCCAGCAGCTTAGGGACAGATGTTGGAAACACCATATATTTT,CASSLGTDVGNTIYF